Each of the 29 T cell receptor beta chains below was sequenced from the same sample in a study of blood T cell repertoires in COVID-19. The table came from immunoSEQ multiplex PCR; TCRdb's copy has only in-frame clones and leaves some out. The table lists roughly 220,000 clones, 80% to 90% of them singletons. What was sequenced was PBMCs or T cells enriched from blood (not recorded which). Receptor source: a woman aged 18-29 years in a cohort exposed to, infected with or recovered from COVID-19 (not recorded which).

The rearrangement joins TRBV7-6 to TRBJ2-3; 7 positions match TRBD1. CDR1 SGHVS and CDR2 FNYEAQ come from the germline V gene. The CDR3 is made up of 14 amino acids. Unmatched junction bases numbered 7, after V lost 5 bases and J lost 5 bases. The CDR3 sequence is CASSRTGRLDTQYF. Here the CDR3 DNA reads TGTGCCAGCAGCCGGACAGGAAGGTTAGATACGCAGTATTTT. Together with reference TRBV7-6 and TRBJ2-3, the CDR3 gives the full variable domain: GAGVSQSPRYKVTKRGQDVALRCDPISGHVSLYWYRQALGQGPEFLTYFNYEAQQDKSGLPNDRFSAERPEGSISTLTIQRTEQRDSAMYRCASSRTGRLDTQYFGPGTRLTVL.

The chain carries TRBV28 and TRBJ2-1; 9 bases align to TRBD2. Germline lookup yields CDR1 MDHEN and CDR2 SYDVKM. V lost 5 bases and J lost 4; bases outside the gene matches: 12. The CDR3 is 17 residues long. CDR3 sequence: CASSLLIAGASYNEQFF. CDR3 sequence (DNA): TGTGCCAGCAGTCTCCTCATAGCGGGGGCTTCTTACAATGAGCAGTTCTTC.

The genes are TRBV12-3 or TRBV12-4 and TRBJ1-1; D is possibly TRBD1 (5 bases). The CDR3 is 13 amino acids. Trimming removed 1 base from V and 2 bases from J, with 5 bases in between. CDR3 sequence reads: CASSLGGNTEAFF. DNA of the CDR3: TGTGCCAGCAGTTTAGGGGGCAACACTGAAGCTTTCTTT.

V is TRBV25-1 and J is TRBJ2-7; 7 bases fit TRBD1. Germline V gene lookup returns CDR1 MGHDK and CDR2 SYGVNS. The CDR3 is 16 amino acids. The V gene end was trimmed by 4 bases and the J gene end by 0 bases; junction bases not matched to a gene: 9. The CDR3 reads CASSVDSGTASYEQYF. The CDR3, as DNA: TGTGCCAGCAGTGTCGATTCCGGGACAGCCTCCTACGAGCAGTACTTC.

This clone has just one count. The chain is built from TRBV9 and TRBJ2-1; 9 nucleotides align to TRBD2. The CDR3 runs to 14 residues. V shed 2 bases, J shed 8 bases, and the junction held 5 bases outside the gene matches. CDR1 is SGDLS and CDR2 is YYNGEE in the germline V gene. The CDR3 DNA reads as TGTGCCAGCAGCGTCGTAGCGGGAGCCCATGAGCAGTTCTTC. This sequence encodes CASSVVAGAHEQFF.

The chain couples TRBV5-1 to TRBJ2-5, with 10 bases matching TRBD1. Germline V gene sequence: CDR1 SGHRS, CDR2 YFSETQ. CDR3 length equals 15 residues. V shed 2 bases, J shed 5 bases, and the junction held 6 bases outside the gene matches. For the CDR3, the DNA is TGCGCCAGCAGCTTCTTAGGACAGGGGGGCGAGACCCAGTACTTC. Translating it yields CASSFLGQGGETQYF. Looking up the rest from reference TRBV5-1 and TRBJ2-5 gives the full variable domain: KAGVTQTPRYLIKTRGQQVTLSCSPISGHRSVSWYQQTPGQGLQFLFEYFSETQRNKGNFPGRFSGRQFSNSRSEMNVSTLELGDSALYLCASSFLGQGGETQYFGPGTRLLVL.

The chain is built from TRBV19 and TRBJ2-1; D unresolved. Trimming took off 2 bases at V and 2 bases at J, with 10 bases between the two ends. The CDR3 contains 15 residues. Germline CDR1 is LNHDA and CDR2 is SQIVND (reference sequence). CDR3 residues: CASSISYLPYNEQFF. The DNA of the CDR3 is TGTGCCAGTAGTATATCCTACCTTCCCTACAATGAGCAGTTCTTC.

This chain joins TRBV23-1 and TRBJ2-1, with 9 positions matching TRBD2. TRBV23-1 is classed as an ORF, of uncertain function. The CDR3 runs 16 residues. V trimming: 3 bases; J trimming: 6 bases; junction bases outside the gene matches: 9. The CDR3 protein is CASSHRRTSAGNEQFF. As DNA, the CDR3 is TGCGCCAGCAGTCACCGTCGGACTAGCGCCGGCAATGAGCAGTTCTTC.

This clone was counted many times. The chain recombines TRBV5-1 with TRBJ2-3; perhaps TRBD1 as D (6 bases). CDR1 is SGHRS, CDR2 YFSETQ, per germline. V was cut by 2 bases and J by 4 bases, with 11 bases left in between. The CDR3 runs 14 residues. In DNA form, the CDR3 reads TGCGCCAGCAGCTTCGGACAGATCGCAGATACGCAGTATTTT. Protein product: CASSFGQIADTQYF.

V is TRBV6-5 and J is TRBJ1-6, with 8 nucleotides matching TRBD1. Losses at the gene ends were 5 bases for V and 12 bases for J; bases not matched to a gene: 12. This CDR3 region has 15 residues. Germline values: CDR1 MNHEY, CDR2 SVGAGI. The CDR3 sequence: CASSPGGSGGLPLHF. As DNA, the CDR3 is TGTGCCAGCAGTCCAGGGGGGTCAGGGGGCTTACCCCTCCACTTT.

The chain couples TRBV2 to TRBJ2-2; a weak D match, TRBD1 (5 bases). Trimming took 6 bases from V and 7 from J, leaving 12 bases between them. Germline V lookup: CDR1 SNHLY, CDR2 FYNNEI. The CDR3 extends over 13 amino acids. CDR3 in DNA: TGTGCCAGCAGGCAGGGATGGAGCGGGGAGCTGTTTTTT. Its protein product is CASRQGWSGELFF.

This CDR3 reads CASTPGNNGAVRAYGYTF. Here the CDR3 DNA reads TGTGCCAGTACCCCCGGAAATAATGGGGCAGTTAGGGCGTATGGCTACACCTTC. V usage is TRBV19 and J usage is TRBJ1-2; tentative D call: TRBD1 (5 bases). The CDR3 sequence is 18 residues long. The V and J ends lost 7 bases and 5 bases respectively, with 29 bases between them. Germline V CDR1 and CDR2: LNHDA, SQIVND (reference sequence).

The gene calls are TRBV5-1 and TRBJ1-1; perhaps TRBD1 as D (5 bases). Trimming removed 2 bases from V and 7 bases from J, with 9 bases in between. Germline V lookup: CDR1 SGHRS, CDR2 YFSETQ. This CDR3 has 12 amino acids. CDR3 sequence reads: CASSFQGGEAFF. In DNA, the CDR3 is TGCGCCAGCAGCTTCCAGGGCGGTGAAGCTTTCTTT.

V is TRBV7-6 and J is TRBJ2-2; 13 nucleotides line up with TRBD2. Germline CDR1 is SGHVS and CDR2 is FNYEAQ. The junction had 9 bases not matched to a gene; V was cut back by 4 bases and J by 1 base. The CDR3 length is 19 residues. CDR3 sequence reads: CASSSHRTSGGQNTGELFF. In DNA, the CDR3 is TGTGCCAGCAGCTCCCATCGGACTAGCGGGGGCCAGAACACCGGGGAGCTGTTTTTT.

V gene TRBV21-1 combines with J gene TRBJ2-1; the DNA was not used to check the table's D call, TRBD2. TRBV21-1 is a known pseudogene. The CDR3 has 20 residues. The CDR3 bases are TGTGCCAGCAGCATCCTACCGGGACTAGCGGGACTAAGCTCCTACAATGAGCAGTTCTTC. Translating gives CASSILPGLAGLSSYNEQFF.

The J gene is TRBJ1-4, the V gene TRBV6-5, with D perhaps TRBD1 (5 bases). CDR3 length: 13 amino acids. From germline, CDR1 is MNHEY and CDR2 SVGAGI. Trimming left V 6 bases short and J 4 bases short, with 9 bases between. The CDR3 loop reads CASRARVNEKLFF. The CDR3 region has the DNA TGTGCCAGCAGGGCCAGGGTTAATGAAAAACTGTTTTTT.

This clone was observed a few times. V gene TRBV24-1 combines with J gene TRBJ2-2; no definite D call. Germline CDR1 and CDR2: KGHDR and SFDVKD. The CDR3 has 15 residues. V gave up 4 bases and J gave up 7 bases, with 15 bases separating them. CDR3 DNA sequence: TGTGCCACCAGTGACGGAGCCAATTTTGTCGGGGAGCTGTTTTTT. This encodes CATSDGANFVGELFF.

The chain's CDR3 is CASSWGTGANTEAFF. CDR3 nucleotide sequence: TGTGCCAGCAGCTGGGGGACAGGGGCTAACACTGAAGCTTTCTTT. The chain has TRBV11-1 and TRBJ1-1; 10 bases line up with TRBD1. CDR3 length: 15 residues. The V and J ends lost 4 bases and 2 bases, in that order; junction bases with no gene match: 4. Germline V CDR1 and CDR2: SGHAT, FQDESV (reference sequence).

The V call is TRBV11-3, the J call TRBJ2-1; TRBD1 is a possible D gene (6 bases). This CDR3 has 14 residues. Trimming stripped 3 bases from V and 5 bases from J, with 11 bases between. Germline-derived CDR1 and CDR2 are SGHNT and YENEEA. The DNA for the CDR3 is TGTGCCAGCAGCTTGGTAGGGGGTAACAATGAGCAGTTCTTC. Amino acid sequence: CASSLVGGNNEQFF.

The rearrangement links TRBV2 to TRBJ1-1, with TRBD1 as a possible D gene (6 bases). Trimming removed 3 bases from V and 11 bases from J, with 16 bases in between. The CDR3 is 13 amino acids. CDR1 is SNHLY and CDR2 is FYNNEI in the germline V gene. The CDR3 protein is CASSDQGRRAAFF. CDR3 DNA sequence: TGTGCCAGCAGTGACCAGGGGCGGCGGGCGGCTTTCTTT.

This chain's CDR3 is CASSPEGFQETQYF. CDR3 bases: TGTGCCAGCAGCCCGGAGGGCTTCCAAGAGACCCAGTACTTC. V and J are TRBV3-1 (or the pseudogene TRBV3-2) and TRBJ2-5; D perhaps matches TRBD2 (6 bases). CDR1 is LGHDT, CDR2 YNNKEL, per germline (reference sequence). The CDR3 spans 14 residues. Trimming shortened V by 4 bases and J by 1 base, and 10 bases separated the two germline ends.

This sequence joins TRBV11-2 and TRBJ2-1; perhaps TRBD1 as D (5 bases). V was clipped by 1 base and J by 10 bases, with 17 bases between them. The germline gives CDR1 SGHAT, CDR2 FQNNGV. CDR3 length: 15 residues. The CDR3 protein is CASSLGRTGPVEQFF. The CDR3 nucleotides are TGTGCCAGCAGCTTAGGACGAACAGGACCCGTAGAGCAGTTCTTC. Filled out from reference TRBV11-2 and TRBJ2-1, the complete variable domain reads EAGVAQSPRYKIIEKRQSVAFWCNPISGHATLYWYQQILGQGPKLLIQFQNNGVVDDSQLPKDRFSAERLKGVDSTLKIQPAKLEDSAVYLCASSLGRTGPVEQFFGPGTRLTVL.

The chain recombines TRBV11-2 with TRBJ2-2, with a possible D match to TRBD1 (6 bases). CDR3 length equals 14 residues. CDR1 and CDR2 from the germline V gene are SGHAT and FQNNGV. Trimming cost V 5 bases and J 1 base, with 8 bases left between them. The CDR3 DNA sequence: TGTGCCAGCAGCCCGGACAGGAACACCGGGGAGCTGTTTTTT. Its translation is CASSPDRNTGELFF.

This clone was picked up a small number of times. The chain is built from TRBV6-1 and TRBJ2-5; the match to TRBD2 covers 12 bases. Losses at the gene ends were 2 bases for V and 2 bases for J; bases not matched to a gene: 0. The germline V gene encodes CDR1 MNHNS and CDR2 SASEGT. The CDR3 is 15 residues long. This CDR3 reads CASSELAGGQETQYF. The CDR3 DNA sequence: TGTGCCAGCAGTGAACTAGCGGGGGGGCAAGAGACCCAGTACTTC.

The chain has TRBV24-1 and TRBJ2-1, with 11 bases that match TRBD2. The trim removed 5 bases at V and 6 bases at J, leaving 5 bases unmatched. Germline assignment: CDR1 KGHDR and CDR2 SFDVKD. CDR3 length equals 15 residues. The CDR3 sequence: CATSADSGRGNEQFF. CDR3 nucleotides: TGTGCCACCAGTGCAGATAGCGGGAGGGGCAATGAGCAGTTCTTC.

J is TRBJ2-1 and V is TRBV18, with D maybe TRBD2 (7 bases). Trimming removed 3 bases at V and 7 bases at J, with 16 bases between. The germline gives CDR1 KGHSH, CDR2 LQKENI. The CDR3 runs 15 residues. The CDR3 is CASSPRRGPGNEQFF. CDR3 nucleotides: TGTGCCAGCTCACCGAGGCGGGGGCCGGGGAATGAGCAGTTCTTC.

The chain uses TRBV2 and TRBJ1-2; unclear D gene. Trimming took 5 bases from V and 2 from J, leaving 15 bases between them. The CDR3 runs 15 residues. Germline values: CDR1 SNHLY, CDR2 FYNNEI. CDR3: CASSPSAVRNYGYTF. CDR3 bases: TGTGCCAGCAGTCCAAGCGCGGTCAGAAACTATGGCTACACCTTC.

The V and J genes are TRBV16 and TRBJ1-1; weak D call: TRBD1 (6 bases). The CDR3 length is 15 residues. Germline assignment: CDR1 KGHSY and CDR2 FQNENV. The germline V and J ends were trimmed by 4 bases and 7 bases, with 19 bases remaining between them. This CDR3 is CASSLPPGGGIEAFF. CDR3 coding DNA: TGTGCCAGCAGCCTTCCCCCGGGGGGCGGTATTGAAGCTTTCTTT.

In DNA form, the CDR3 reads TGTGCCAGCAGTCAGGGGGAAGGTCAGCCCCAGCATTTT. It translates to CASSQGEGQPQHF. The chain joins TRBV2 to TRBJ1-5; TRBD1 matches 7 bases. There are 13 residues in the CDR3. The germline V gene encodes CDR1 SNHLY and CDR2 FYNNEI. Trimming took 5 bases from V and 6 from J; bases not matched to a gene: 4.